Listed below are T cell receptor beta chains from one sample, sequenced in a study of cytomegalovirus exposure and HLA in healthy donors. Assay used: immunoSEQ multiplex PCR; TCRdb lists only in-frame clones, some missing. The sample lists approximately 100,000 clones; 65% to 85% were seen once. The sequenced sample was PBMCs. All receptors come from a man in his fifties in good health and CMV-seronegative. CDR3s leave out the opening cysteine and the closing phenylalanine or tryptophan.

J gene | V gene | CDR3 protein
TRBJ2-1 | TRBV7-2 | ASSLGGYSSYNEQF
TRBJ2-1 | TRBV2 | ARGLADPYNEQF
TRBJ1-1 | TRBV6-5 | ASCTGREGTEAF
TRBJ1-4 | TRBV19 | ASRPGQGKKLF
TRBJ2-1 | TRBV19 | ASRGSGFSYNEQF
TRBJ2-3 | TRBV11-3 | ASSPNAGAGRQY
TRBJ1-5 | TRBV18 | ASSPKGGNQPQH
TRBJ1-1 | TRBV10-2 | ASRQGGNTEAF
TRBJ1-1 | TRBV20-1 | SARDRTEAF
TRBJ1-4 | TRBV5-1 | ASSLYGTGDEKLF
TRBJ2-3 | TRBV29-1 | SVGGGLFTDTQY
TRBJ2-5 | TRBV5-8 | ASRTDRDRRQTQY
TRBJ1-5 | TRBV30 | AWSTSGPQH